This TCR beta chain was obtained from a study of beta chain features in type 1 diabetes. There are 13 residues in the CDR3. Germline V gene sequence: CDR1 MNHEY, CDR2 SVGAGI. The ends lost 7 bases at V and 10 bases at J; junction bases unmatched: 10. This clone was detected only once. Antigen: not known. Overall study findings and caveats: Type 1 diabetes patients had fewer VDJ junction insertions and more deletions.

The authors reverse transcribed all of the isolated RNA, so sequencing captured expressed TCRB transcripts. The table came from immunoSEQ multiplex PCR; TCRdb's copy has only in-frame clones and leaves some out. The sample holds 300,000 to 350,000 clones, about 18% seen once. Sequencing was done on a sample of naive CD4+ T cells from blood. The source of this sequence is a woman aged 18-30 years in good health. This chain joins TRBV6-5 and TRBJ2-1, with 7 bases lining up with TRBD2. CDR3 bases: TGTGCCAGCACCAACGGCTGGGGAGGGGAGCAGTTCTTC. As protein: CASTNGWGGEQFF.